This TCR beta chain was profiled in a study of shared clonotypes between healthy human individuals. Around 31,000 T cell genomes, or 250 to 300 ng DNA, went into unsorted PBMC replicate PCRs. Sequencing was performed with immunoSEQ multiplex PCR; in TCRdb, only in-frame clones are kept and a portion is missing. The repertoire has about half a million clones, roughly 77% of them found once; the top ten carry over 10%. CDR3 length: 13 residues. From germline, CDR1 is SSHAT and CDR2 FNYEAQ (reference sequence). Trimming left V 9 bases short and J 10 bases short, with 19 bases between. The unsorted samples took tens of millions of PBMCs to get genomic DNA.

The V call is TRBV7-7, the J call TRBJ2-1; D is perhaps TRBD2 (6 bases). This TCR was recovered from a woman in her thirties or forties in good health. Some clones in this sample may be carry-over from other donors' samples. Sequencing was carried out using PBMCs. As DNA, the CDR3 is TGTGCCAGACCGCGGGGACTCCCCTGGGAGCAGTTCTTC. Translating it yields CARPRGLPWEQFF.